This is a list of T cell receptor beta chains from one sample in a study of blood T cell repertoires in COVID-19. Using immunoSEQ multiplex PCR, the repertoire was profiled, and TCRdb retains in-frame clones only, with some absent. The sample has 330,000 or so clones; about 90% are singletons. Material: PBMCs or T cells enriched from blood (not recorded which). Receptor source: a man younger than 45 who had recovered from COVID-19. CDR3s include the opening cysteine and the closing phenylalanine or tryptophan. D genes are given only for firm matches. The listing skips clone size in some rows; elsewhere it reads once, few, many or a size class.

j_gene: TRBJ2-3
d_gene: TRBD2
v_gene: TRBV7-6
abundance: NA
CDR3aa: CASSLDGGGLAADTQYF
CDR3nt: TGTGCCAGCAGCTTAGACGGGGGAGGACTAGCGGCAGATACGCAGTATTTT

j_gene: TRBJ1-6
d_gene: NA
v_gene: TRBV5-1
abundance: NA
CDR3aa: CASSLGQNSSPLHF
CDR3nt: TGCGCCAGCAGCCTAGGACAGAATTCGTCACCCCTCCACTTT

j_gene: TRBJ1-1
d_gene: TRBD1
v_gene: TRBV27
abundance: few
CDR3aa: CASSLFGGQRNTEAFF
CDR3nt: TGTGCCAGCAGTTTATTCGGGGGACAGAGGAACACTGAAGCTTTCTTT

j_gene: TRBJ2-1
d_gene: NA
v_gene: TRBV27
abundance: NA
CDR3aa: CASAIWGYNNEQFF
CDR3nt: TGTGCCAGCGCTATTTGGGGCTACAACAATGAGCAGTTCTTC

j_gene: TRBJ1-6
d_gene: NA
v_gene: TRBV9
abundance: few
CDR3aa: CASSVRTVNSPLHF
CDR3nt: TGTGCCAGCAGCGTACGGACAGTCAATTCACCCCTCCACTTT

j_gene: TRBJ2-7
d_gene: TRBD2
v_gene: TRBV14
abundance: NA
CDR3aa: CASSQDPLGLAGMYEQYF
CDR3nt: TGTGCCAGCAGCCAAGATCCCCTCGGACTAGCTGGAATGTACGAGCAGTACTTC

j_gene: TRBJ2-7
d_gene: NA
v_gene: TRBV11-2
abundance: NA
CDR3aa: CASSLAGSYEQYF
CDR3nt: TGTGCCAGCAGCTTAGCCGGGAGCTACGAGCAGTACTTC

j_gene: TRBJ1-1
d_gene: TRBD1
v_gene: TRBV2
abundance: NA
CDR3aa: CASSGQGSTEAFF
CDR3nt: TGTGCCAGCTCGGGACAGGGGAGCACTGAAGCTTTCTTT

j_gene: TRBJ2-1
d_gene: NA
v_gene: TRBV7-8
abundance: NA
CDR3aa: CASSLATAAYNEQFF
CDR3nt: TGTGCCAGCAGCTTAGCTACCGCGGCCTACAATGAGCAGTTCTTC

j_gene: TRBJ1-5
d_gene: NA
v_gene: TRBV5-8
abundance: NA
CDR3aa: CASSSRGGVDNQPQHF
CDR3nt: TGTGCCAGCAGCTCGCGGGGGGGAGTGGACAATCAGCCCCAGCATTTT

j_gene: TRBJ2-2
d_gene: TRBD1
v_gene: TRBV25-1
abundance: NA
CDR3aa: CASSEWDRGNTGELFF
CDR3nt: TGTGCCAGCAGTGAATGGGACAGGGGAAACACCGGGGAGCTGTTTTTT

j_gene: TRBJ2-7
d_gene: TRBD1
v_gene: TRBV5-1
abundance: NA
CDR3aa: CASSSGTGNWALYEQYF
CDR3nt: TGCGCCAGCAGCTCCGGGACAGGTAATTGGGCGCTCTACGAGCAGTACTTC

j_gene: TRBJ1-1
d_gene: TRBD1
v_gene: TRBV19
abundance: NA
CDR3aa: CASSIMTGGRDTEAFF
CDR3nt: TGTGCCAGTAGTATCATGACAGGGGGGAGGGACACTGAAGCTTTCTTT

j_gene: TRBJ2-2
d_gene: NA
v_gene: TRBV24-1
abundance: NA
CDR3aa: CATKARDTGELFF
CDR3nt: TGTGCCACCAAGGCGAGGGATACCGGGGAGCTGTTTTTT

j_gene: TRBJ1-2
d_gene: NA
v_gene: TRBV19
abundance: few
CDR3aa: CATLWGDAGGVNYGYTF
CDR3nt: TGTGCCACCCTGTGGGGGGACGCCGGAGGCGTTAACTATGGCTACACCTTC

j_gene: TRBJ2-2
d_gene: TRBD1
v_gene: TRBV27
abundance: NA
CDR3aa: CASSYRQGDGELFF
CDR3nt: TGTGCCAGCAGTTATCGACAGGGGGACGGGGAGCTGTTTTTT

j_gene: TRBJ2-3
d_gene: TRBD2
v_gene: TRBV10-1
abundance: NA
CDR3aa: CASSEAGDRGDTQYF
CDR3nt: TGCGCCAGCAGTGAGGCGGGGGACCGCGGAGATACGCAGTATTTT

j_gene: TRBJ2-3
d_gene: NA
v_gene: TRBV11-2
abundance: NA
CDR3aa: CASSPRRPSTDTQYF
CDR3nt: TGTGCCAGCAGCCCCCGCAGGCCTAGCACAGATACGCAGTATTTT

j_gene: TRBJ2-3
d_gene: TRBD2
v_gene: TRBV19
abundance: NA
CDR3aa: CASTRTSGGRDTQYF
CDR3nt: TGTGCCAGTACCCGGACTAGCGGGGGGAGGGATACGCAGTATTTT

j_gene: TRBJ2-7
d_gene: NA
v_gene: TRBV12-1
abundance: NA
CDR3aa: CASRPAWGGVGYEQYF
CDR3nt: TGTGCCAGCAGACCCGCGTGGGGGGGAGTAGGGTACGAGCAGTACTTC

j_gene: TRBJ2-3
d_gene: NA
v_gene: TRBV7-2
abundance: few
CDR3aa: CASSAIASSTDTQYF
CDR3nt: TGTGCCAGCAGCGCGATAGCGTCTAGCACAGATACGCAGTATTTT

j_gene: TRBJ2-1
d_gene: NA
v_gene: TRBV7-9
abundance: once
CDR3aa: CASSPQSYRVPGNEQFF
CDR3nt: TGTGCCAGCAGCCCCCAAAGCTACAGGGTGCCTGGGAATGAGCAGTTCTTC

j_gene: TRBJ1-1
d_gene: NA
v_gene: TRBV5-1
abundance: NA
CDR3aa: CASSLRGMNTEAFF
CDR3nt: TGCGCCAGCAGCTTGCGGGGTATGAACACTGAAGCTTTCTTT

j_gene: TRBJ2-1
d_gene: TRBD1
v_gene: TRBV11-3
abundance: NA
CDR3aa: CASSSRDRGNNEQFF
CDR3nt: TGTGCCAGCAGCTCCCGGGACAGGGGGAACAATGAGCAGTTCTTC

j_gene: TRBJ1-6
d_gene: TRBD1
v_gene: TRBV6-5
abundance: NA
CDR3aa: CASGRDREFSPLHF
CDR3nt: TGTGCCAGCGGGCGGGACAGGGAATTTTCACCCCTCCACTTT

j_gene: TRBJ2-5
d_gene: NA
v_gene: TRBV5-1
abundance: NA
CDR3aa: CASSLELGGGTQYF
CDR3nt: TGCGCCAGCAGCTTGGAGCTGGGGGGAGGGACCCAGTACTTC

j_gene: TRBJ1-5
d_gene: NA
v_gene: TRBV27
abundance: NA
CDR3aa: CASSPQGIRQPQHF
CDR3nt: TGTGCCAGCAGTCCCCAGGGGATTCGGCAGCCCCAGCATTTT

j_gene: TRBJ2-1
d_gene: NA
v_gene: TRBV5-1
abundance: NA
CDR3aa: CASSLNMASGNEQFF
CDR3nt: TGCGCCAGCAGCTTAAATATGGCTAGTGGCAATGAGCAGTTCTTC

j_gene: TRBJ2-7
d_gene: TRBD1
v_gene: TRBV6-1
abundance: NA
CDR3aa: CASSHSGTGIHEQYF
CDR3nt: TGTGCCAGCAGCCACTCCGGGACAGGGATCCACGAGCAGTACTTC

j_gene: TRBJ1-2
d_gene: TRBD1
v_gene: TRBV6-5
abundance: NA
CDR3aa: CASSYSPTGARGYTF
CDR3nt: TGTGCCAGCAGTTACTCGCCGACAGGGGCCCGGGGCTACACCTTC

j_gene: TRBJ1-2
d_gene: NA
v_gene: TRBV6-5
abundance: NA
CDR3aa: CASSYSEGSYGYTF
CDR3nt: TGTGCCAGCAGTTACTCGGAGGGTTCCTATGGCTACACCTTC

j_gene: TRBJ1-1
d_gene: TRBD1
v_gene: TRBV4-1
abundance: NA
CDR3aa: CASSGNRGASTEAFF
CDR3nt: TGCGCCAGCAGCGGTAACAGGGGGGCGTCCACTGAAGCTTTCTTT

j_gene: TRBJ2-2
d_gene: NA
v_gene: TRBV10-1
abundance: NA
CDR3aa: CASSGDSYRTGELFF
CDR3nt: TGCGCCAGCAGTGGGGACTCCTATCGCACCGGGGAGCTGTTTTTT

j_gene: TRBJ1-1
d_gene: NA
v_gene: TRBV4-2
abundance: NA
CDR3aa: CASSRTGSNTEAFF
CDR3nt: TGTGCCAGCAGCCGAACAGGTTCGAACACTGAAGCTTTCTTT

j_gene: TRBJ1-5
d_gene: NA
v_gene: TRBV4-1
abundance: NA
CDR3aa: CASSPKRQDHSQPQHF
CDR3nt: TGCGCCAGCAGCCCCAAAAGACAGGATCATAGCCAGCCCCAGCATTTT

j_gene: TRBJ1-3
d_gene: NA
v_gene: TRBV18
abundance: NA
CDR3aa: CASSPSRAGNTIYF
CDR3nt: TGTGCCAGCTCACCCTCCAGGGCTGGAAACACCATATATTTT

j_gene: TRBJ1-6
d_gene: NA
v_gene: TRBV7-6
abundance: NA
CDR3aa: CASSLSGQGGSPLHF
CDR3nt: TGTGCCAGCAGCTTATCGGGTCAGGGTGGTTCACCCCTCCACTTT

j_gene: TRBJ2-2
d_gene: TRBD1
v_gene: TRBV10-3
abundance: once
CDR3aa: CAISRDRETGELFF
CDR3nt: TGTGCCATCAGCCGGGACAGGGAGACCGGGGAGCTGTTTTTT

j_gene: TRBJ2-1
d_gene: NA
v_gene: TRBV7-9
abundance: NA
CDR3aa: CASSRGSYNEQFF
CDR3nt: TGTGCCAGCAGCCGCGGCTCCTACAATGAGCAGTTCTTC

j_gene: TRBJ2-7
d_gene: NA
v_gene: TRBV27
abundance: NA
CDR3aa: CASSPAGGERAYEQYF
CDR3nt: TGTGCCAGCAGCCCCGCTGGGGGCGAGAGGGCCTACGAGCAGTACTTC

j_gene: TRBJ2-1
d_gene: TRBD2
v_gene: TRBV9
abundance: NA
CDR3aa: CASSVPAGERNEQFF
CDR3nt: TGTGCCAGCAGCGTACCAGCGGGGGAACGGAATGAGCAGTTCTTC

j_gene: TRBJ1-2
d_gene: NA
v_gene: TRBV12-3/TRBV12-4
abundance: NA
CDR3aa: CASSSRGGYTF
CDR3nt: TGTGCCAGCAGTTCCAGGGGTGGCTACACCTTC

j_gene: TRBJ2-7
d_gene: TRBD1
v_gene: TRBV5-1
abundance: NA
CDR3aa: CASSVTGGSYEQYF
CDR3nt: TGCGCCAGCAGCGTCACAGGGGGCTCCTACGAGCAGTACTTC

j_gene: TRBJ2-7
d_gene: TRBD1
v_gene: TRBV28
abundance: NA
CDR3aa: CASSPGTGLSYEQYF
CDR3nt: TGTGCCAGCAGTCCCGGGACAGGCCTCTCCTACGAGCAGTACTTC

j_gene: TRBJ2-3
d_gene: TRBD2
v_gene: TRBV7-7
abundance: NA
CDR3aa: CASSQLAGGSTDTQYF
CDR3nt: TGTGCCAGCAGCCAACTAGCGGGGGGAAGCACAGATACGCAGTATTTT

j_gene: TRBJ2-7
d_gene: TRBD1
v_gene: TRBV28
abundance: NA
CDR3aa: CASSGTGTGYYEQYF
CDR3nt: TGTGCCAGCAGTGGCACCGGGACAGGGTACTACGAGCAGTACTTC

j_gene: TRBJ2-7
d_gene: TRBD1
v_gene: TRBV27
abundance: NA
CDR3aa: CASSLGHTDRGHGEQYF
CDR3nt: TGTGCCAGCAGTTTAGGTCATACGGACAGGGGGCACGGAGAGCAGTACTTC

j_gene: TRBJ1-4
d_gene: TRBD1
v_gene: TRBV27
abundance: NA
CDR3aa: CASSQLTGLGEKLFF
CDR3nt: TGTGCCAGCAGTCAATTGACAGGGTTGGGGGAAAAACTGTTTTTT

j_gene: TRBJ2-3
d_gene: NA
v_gene: TRBV9
abundance: NA
CDR3aa: CASSRTGTAFTDTQYF
CDR3nt: TGTGCCAGCAGTCGCACCGGGACTGCCTTCACAGATACGCAGTATTTT

j_gene: TRBJ2-1
d_gene: TRBD2
v_gene: TRBV13
abundance: few
CDR3aa: CASSTGLAGVNEQFF
CDR3nt: TGTGCCAGCAGCACGGGACTAGCGGGGGTCAATGAGCAGTTCTTC